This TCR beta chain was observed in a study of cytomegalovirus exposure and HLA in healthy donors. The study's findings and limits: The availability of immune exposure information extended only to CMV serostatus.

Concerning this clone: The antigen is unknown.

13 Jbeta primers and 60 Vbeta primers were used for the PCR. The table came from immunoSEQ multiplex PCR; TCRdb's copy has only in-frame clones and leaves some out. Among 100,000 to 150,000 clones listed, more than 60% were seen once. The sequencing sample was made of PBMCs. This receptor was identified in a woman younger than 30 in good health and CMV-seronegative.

The CDR3 DNA reads TGTGCCAGCAGCTTATCCTATGACAGGGTCGGACGGGACAATGAGCAGTTCTTC. Translated, it gives CASSLSYDRVGRDNEQFF. The J gene is TRBJ2-1, the V gene TRBV7-9; TRBD1 matches 7 bases. V lost 2 bases and J lost 5; bases outside the gene matches: 15. There are 18 residues in the CDR3. The germline V gene has CDR1 SEHNR and CDR2 FQNEAQ (reference sequence).